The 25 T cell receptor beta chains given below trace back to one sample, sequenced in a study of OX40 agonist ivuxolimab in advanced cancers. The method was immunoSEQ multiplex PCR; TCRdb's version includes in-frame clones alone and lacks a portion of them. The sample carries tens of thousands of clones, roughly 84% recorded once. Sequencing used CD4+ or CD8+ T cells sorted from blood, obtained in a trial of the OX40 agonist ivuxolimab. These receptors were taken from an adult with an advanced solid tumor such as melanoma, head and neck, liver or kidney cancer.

As DNA, the CDR3 is TGCAGCGCCCAAGACAGGGTTAGCTCCTACGAGCAGTACTTC. Translating gives CSAQDRVSSYEQYF. The J gene is TRBJ2-7, the V gene TRBV29-1; 7 nucleotides match TRBD1. This CDR3 contains 14 residues. V trimming: 7 bases; J trimming: 0 bases; junction bases outside the gene matches: 9. Germline CDR1 is SQVTM and CDR2 is ANQGSEA.

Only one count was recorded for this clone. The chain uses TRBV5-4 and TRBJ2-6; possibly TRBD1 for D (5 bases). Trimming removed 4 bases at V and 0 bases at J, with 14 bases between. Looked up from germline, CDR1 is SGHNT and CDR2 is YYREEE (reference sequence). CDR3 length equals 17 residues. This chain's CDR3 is CASSTISDTSGANVLTF. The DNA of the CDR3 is TGTGCCAGCAGCACGATCTCGGACACCTCTGGGGCCAACGTCCTGACTTTC.

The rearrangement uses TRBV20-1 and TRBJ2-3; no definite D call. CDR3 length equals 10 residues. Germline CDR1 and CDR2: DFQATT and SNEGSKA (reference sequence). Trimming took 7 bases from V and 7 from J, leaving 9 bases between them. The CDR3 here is CSVDDYTQYF. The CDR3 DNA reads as TGCAGTGTCGACGACTATACGCAGTATTTT.

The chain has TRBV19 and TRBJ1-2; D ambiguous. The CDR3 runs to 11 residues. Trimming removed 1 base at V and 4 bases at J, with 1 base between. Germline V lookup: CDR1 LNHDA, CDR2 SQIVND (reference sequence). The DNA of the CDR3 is TGTGCCAGTAGTATAGGCTATGGCTACACCTTC. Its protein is CASSIGYGYTF. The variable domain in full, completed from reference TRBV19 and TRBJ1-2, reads DGGITQSPKYLFRKEGQNVTLSCEQNLNHDAMYWYRQDPGQGLRLIYYSQIVNDFQKGDIAEGYSVSREKKESFPLTVTSAQKNPTAFYLCASSIGYGYTFGSGTRLTVV.

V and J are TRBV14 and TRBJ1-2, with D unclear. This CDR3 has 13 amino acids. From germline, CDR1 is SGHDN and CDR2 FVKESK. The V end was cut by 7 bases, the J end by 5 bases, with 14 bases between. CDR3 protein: CASNGGLGYGYTF. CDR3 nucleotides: TGTGCCAGCAACGGCGGCCTAGGATATGGCTACACCTTC.

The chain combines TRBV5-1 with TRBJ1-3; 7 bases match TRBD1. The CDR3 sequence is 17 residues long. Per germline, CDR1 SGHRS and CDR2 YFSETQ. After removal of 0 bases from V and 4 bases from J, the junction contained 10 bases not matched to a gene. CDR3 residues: CASSLGSTGSKGNTIYF. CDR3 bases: TGCGCCAGCAGCTTGGGGTCGACAGGGTCGAAAGGAAACACCATATATTTT.

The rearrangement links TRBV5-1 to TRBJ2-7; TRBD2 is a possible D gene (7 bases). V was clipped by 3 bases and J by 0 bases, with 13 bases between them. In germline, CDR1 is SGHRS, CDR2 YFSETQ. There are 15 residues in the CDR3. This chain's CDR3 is CASSSGGGSSYEQYF. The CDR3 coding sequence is TGCGCCAGCAGCTCTGGCGGGGGCTCCTCCTACGAGCAGTACTTC.

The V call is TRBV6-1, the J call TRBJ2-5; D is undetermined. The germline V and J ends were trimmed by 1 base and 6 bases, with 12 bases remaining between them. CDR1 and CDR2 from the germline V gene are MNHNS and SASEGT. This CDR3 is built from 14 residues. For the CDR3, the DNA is TGTGCCAGCAGTGAAGTGAGCAGTTCCAAGACCCAGTACTTC. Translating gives CASSEVSSSKTQYF.

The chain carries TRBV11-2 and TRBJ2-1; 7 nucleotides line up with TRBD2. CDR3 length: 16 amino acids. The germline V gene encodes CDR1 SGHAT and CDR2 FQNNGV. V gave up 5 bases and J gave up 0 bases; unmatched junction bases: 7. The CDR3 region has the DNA TGTGCCAGCAGCGGGCCGCGGGGGAGCTCCTACAATGAGCAGTTCTTC. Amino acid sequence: CASSGPRGSSYNEQFF. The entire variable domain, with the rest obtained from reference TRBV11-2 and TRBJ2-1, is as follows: EAGVAQSPRYKIIEKRQSVAFWCNPISGHATLYWYQQILGQGPKLLIQFQNNGVVDDSQLPKDRFSAERLKGVDSTLKIQPAKLEDSAVYLCASSGPRGSSYNEQFFGPGTRLTVL.

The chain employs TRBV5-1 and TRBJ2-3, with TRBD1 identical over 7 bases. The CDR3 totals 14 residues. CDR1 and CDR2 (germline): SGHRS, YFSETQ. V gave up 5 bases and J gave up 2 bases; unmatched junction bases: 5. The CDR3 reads CASSSGQFTDTQYF. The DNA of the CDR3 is TGCGCCAGCAGTTCGGGACAGTTCACAGATACGCAGTATTTT.

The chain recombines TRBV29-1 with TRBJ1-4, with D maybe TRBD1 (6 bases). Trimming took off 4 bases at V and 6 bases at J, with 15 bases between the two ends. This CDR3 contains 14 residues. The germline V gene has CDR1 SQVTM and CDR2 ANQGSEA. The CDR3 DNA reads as TGCAGCGTTGTCTATACAGGGAGGGATGAAAAACTGTTTTTT. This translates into CSVVYTGRDEKLFF.

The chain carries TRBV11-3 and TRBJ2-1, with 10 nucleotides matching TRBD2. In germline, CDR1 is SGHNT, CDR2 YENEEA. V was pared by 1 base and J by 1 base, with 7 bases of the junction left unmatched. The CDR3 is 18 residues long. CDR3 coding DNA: TGTGCCAGCAGCTTAGGGGTTAGCGGGGGGAGGTCCTACAATGAGCAGTTCTTC. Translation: CASSLGVSGGRSYNEQFF.

Here the CDR3 reads CASSPESTGTDTQYF. In DNA, the CDR3 is TGTGCCAGCTCACCAGAGTCCACAGGAACAGATACGCAGTATTTT. The rearrangement uses TRBV18 and TRBJ2-3; a possible D gene is TRBD1 (5 bases). CDR1 and CDR2 from the germline V gene are KGHSH and LQKENI. The CDR3 runs to 15 residues. V gave up 2 bases and J gave up 3 bases, with 12 bases separating them.

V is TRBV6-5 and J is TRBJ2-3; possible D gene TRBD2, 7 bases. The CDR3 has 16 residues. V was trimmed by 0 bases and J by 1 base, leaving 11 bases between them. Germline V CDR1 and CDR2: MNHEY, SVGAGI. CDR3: CASSYSRGAGTDTQYF. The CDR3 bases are TGTGCCAGCAGTTACTCTCGGGGGGCCGGCACAGATACGCAGTATTTT.

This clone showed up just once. The CDR3 DNA reads TGTGCCAGCAGCTTAGTCTTTGTCAATGAGCAGTTCTTC. Its protein product is CASSLVFVNEQFF. This rearrangement joins TRBV7-2 to TRBJ2-1; no clear D gene. CDR3 length: 13 amino acids. Trimming cost V 1 base and J 6 bases, with 7 bases left between them. CDR1 and CDR2 (germline): SGHTA, FQGNSA.

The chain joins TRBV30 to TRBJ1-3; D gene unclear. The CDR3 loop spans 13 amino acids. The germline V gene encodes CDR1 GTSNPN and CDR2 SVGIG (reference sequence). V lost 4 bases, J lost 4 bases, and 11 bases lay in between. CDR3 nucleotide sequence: TGTGCCTGGAATAGTTTTAGCGGAAACACCATATATTTT. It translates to CAWNSFSGNTIYF.

The CDR3 sequence is CASSEAWGAEFF. DNA of the CDR3: TGTGCCAGCAGTGAAGCCTGGGGTGCAGAGTTCTTC. The chain couples TRBV6-1 to TRBJ2-1; D gene uncertain. This CDR3 is built from 12 residues. Germline-derived CDR1 and CDR2 are MNHNS and SASEGT. V was trimmed by 0 bases and J by 14 bases, leaving 11 bases between them.

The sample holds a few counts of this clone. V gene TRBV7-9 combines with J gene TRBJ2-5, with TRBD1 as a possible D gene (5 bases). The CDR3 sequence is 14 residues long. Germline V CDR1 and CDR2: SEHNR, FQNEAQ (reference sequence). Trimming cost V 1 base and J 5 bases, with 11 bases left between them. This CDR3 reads CASSLGAGSETQYF. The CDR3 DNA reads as TGTGCCAGCAGCTTAGGTGCAGGGTCGGAGACCCAGTACTTC.

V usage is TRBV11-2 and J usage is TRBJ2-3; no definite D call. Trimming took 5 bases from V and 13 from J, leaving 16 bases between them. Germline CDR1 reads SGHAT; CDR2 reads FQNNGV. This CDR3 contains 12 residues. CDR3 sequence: CASSRWTQQKYF. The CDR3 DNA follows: TGTGCCAGCAGCCGCTGGACCCAACAGAAGTATTTT.

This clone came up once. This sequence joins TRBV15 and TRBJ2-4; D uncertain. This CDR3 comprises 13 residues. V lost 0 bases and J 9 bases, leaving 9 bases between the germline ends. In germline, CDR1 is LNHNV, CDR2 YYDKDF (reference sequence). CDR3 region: CATSRDVVGIQYF. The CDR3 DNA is TGTGCCACCAGCAGAGATGTTGTGGGCATTCAGTACTTC.

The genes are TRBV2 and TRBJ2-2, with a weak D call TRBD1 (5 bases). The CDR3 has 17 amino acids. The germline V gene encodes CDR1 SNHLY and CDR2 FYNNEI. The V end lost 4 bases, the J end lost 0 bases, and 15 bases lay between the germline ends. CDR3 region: CASSGRGQASNTGELFF. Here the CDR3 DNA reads TGTGCCAGCAGTGGCCGTGGACAAGCTTCGAACACCGGGGAGCTGTTTTTT.

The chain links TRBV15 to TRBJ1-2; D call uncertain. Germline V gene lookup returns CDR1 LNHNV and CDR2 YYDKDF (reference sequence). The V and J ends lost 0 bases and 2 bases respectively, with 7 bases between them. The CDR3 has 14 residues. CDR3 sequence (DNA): TGTGCCACCAGCAGAGATGGGAAAAACTATGGCTACACCTTC. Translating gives CATSRDGKNYGYTF.

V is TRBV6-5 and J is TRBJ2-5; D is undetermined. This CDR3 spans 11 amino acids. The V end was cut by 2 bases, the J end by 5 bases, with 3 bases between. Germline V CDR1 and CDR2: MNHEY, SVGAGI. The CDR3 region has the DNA TGTGCCAGCAGTTACCTCGAGACCCAGTACTTC. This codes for CASSYLETQYF.

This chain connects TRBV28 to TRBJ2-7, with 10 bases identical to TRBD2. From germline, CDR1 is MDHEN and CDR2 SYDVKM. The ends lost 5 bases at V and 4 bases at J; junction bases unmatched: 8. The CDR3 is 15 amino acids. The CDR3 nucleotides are TGTGCCAGCAGTGGTCAAGCGGGGGGGCGGTACGAGCAGTACTTC. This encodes CASSGQAGGRYEQYF.

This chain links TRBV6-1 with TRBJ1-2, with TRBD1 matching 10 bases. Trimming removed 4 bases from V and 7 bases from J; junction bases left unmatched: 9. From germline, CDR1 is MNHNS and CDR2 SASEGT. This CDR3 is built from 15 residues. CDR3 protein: CASSGWDRGFGGYTF. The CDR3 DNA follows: TGTGCCAGCAGTGGGTGGGACAGGGGCTTTGGTGGCTACACCTTC.